This T cell receptor beta chain was documented in a study of Ad26.COV2.S vaccination and SARS-CoV-2 variants. Comments on this clone: Its antigen is currently unknown.

Findings and limits, study-wide: Post-vaccination spike-specific CD8+ and CD4+ T cell responses reportedly had substantial breadth. Vaccinees and placebo recipients showed similar non-spike TCR breadth.

The V gene lost 7 bases and the J gene lost 3 bases, with 15 bases spanning the gap. CDR1 SNHLY and CDR2 FYNNEI come from the germline V gene. The CDR3 covers 14 residues. The treatment was: around 19 received Ad26.COV2.S at low or high dose, single or two shots; roughly five received placebo; per-sample allocation not given. Collection of samples fell on day 63 after the first vaccine or placebo injection. Sequencing used immunoSEQ multiplex PCR; TCRdb keeps in-frame clones, though not all of them. Found here are roughly 350,000 clones, around 89% of them singletons; the top ten hold roughly 4.8%. The specimen was peripheral blood, collected in a trial of Ad26.COV2.S vaccine versus placebo. The chain couples TRBV2 to TRBJ1-2, with D possibly TRBD1 on 6 matching bases. This receptor was obtained from a person aged 18 to 65 who received the Ad26.COV2.S COVID-19 vaccine or a placebo. DNA for the CDR3: TGTGCCAGCACCTTGGAAGGGGGGGACTATGGCTACACCTTC. As protein: CASTLEGGDYGYTF. Full variable domain (missing parts from reference TRBV2 and TRBJ1-2): EPEVTQTPSHQVTQMGQEVILRCVPISNHLYFYWYRQILGQKVEFLVSFYNNEISEKSEIFDDQFSVERPDGSNFTLKIRSTKLEDSAMYFCASTLEGGDYGYTFGSGTRLTVV.